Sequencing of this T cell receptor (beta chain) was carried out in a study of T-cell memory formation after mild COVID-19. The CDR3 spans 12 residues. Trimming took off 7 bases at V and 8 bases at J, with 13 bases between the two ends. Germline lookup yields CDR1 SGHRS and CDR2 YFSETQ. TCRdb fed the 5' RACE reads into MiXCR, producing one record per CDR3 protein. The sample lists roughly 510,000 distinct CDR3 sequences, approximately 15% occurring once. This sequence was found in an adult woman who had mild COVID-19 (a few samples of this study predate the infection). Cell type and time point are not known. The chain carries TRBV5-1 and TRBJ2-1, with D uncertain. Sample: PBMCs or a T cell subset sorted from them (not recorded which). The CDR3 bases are TGCGCCAGCGGCGACGACATCGATGAGCAGTTCTTC. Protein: CASGDDIDEQFF.